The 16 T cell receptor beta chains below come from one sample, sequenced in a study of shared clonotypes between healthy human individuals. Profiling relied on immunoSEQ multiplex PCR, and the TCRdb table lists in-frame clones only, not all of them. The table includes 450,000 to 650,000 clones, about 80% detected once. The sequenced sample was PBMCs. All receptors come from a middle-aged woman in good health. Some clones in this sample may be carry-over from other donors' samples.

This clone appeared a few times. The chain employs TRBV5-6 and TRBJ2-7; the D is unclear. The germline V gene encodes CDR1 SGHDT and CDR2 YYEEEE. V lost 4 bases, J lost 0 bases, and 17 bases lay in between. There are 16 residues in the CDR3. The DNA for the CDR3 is TGTGCCAGCAGCGACTGGGGTACCCAGAGCTCCTACGAGCAGTACTTC. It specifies CASSDWGTQSSYEQYF.

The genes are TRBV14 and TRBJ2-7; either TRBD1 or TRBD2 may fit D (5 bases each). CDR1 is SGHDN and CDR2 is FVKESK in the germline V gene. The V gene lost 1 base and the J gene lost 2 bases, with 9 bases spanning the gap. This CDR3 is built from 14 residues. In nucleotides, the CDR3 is TGTGCCAGCAGCCAAGGGGGGATTCCCTACGAGCAGTACTTC. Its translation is CASSQGGIPYEQYF.

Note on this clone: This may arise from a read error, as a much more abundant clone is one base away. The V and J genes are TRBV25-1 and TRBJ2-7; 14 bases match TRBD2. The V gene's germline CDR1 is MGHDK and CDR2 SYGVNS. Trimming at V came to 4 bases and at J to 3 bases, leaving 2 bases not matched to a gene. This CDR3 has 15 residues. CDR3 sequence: CASSGGLAGVYEQYF. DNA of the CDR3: TGTGCCAGCAGTGGGGGACTAGCGGGAGTCTACGAGCAGTACTTC.

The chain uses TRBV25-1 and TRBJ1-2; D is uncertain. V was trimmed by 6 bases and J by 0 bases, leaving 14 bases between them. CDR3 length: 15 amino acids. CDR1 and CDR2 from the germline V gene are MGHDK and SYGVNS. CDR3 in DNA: TGTGCCAGCAGAGTAGGGAACGGAGCTAACTATGGCTACACCTTC. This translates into CASRVGNGANYGYTF.

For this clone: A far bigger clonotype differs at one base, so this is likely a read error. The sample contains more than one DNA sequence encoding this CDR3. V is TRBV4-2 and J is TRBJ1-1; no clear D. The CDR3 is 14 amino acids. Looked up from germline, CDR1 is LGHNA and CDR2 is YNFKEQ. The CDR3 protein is CASSPPLGNTEAFF. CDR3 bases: TGTGCCAGCAGCCCCCCCCTAGGGAACACTGAAGCCTTCTTT.

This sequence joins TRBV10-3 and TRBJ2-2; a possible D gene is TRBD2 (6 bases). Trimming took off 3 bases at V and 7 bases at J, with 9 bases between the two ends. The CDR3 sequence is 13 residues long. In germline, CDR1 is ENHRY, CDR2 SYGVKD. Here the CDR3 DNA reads TGTGCCATCAGTGATCGACTAGTCGGGGAGCTGTTTTTT. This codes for CAISDRLVGELFF.

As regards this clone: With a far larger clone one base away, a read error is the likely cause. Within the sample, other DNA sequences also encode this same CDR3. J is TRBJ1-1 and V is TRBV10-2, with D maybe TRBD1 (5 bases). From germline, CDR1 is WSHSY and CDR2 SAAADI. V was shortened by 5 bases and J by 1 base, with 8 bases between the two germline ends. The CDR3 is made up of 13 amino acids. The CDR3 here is CASSPTGNTEAFF. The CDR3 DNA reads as TGCGCCAGCAGTCCCACAGGGAACACTGAAGCTTTCTTT.

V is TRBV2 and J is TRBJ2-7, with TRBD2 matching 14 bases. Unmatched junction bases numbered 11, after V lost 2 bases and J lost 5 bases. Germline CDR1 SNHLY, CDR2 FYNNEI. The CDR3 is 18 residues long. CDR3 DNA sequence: TGTGCCAGCAGTGAAACGGGACTAGCGGGAGCAACCTTCGACGAGCAGTACTTC. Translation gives CASSETGLAGATFDEQYF.

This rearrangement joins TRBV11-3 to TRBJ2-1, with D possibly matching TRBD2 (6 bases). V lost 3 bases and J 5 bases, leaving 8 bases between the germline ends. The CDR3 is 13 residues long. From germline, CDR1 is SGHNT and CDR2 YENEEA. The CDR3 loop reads CASSFGGNNEQFF. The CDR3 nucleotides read TGTGCCAGCAGCTTTGGGGGGAACAATGAGCAGTTCTTC.

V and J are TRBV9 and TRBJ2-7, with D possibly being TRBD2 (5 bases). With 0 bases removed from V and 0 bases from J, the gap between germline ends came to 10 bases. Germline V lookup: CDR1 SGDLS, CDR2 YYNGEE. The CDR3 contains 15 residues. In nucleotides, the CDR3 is TGTGCCAGCAGCGTAGCTTTGGGGAGCTCCTACGAGCAGTACTTC. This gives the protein CASSVALGSSYEQYF.

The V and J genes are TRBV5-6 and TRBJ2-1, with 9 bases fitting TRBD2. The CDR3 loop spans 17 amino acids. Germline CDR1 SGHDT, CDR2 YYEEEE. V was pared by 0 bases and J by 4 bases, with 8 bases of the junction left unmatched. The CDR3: CASSLAGGRARYNEQFF. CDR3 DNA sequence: TGTGCCAGCAGCTTGGCCGGCGGGAGGGCCCGGTACAATGAGCAGTTCTTC. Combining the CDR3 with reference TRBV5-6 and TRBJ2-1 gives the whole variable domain DAGVTQSPTHLIKTRGQQVTLRCSPKSGHDTVSWYQQALGQGPQFIFQYYEEEERQRGNFPDRFSGHQFPNYSSELNVNALLLGDSALYLCASSLAGGRARYNEQFFGPGTRLTVL.

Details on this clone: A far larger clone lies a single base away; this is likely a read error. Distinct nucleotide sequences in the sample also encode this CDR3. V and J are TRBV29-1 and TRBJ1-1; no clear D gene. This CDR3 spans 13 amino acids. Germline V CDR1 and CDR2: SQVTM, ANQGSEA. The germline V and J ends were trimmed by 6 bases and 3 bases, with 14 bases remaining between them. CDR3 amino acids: CSVTVGLDTEAFF. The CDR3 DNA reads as TGCAGCGTCACAGTAGGGCTAGACACTGAAGCTTTCTTT.

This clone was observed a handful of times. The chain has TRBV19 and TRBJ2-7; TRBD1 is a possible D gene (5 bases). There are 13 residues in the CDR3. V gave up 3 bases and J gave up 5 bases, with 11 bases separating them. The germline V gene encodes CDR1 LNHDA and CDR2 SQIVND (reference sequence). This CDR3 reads CASSIQGGNEQYF. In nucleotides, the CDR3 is TGTGCCAGTAGTATCCAGGGTGGGAACGAGCAGTACTTC.

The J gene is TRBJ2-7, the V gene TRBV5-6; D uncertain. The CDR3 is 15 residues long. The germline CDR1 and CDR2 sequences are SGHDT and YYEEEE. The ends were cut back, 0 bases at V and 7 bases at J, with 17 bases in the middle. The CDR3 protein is CASSLVRAPLSEQYF. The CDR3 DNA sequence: TGTGCCAGCAGCTTGGTAAGGGCCCCCCTCTCAGAGCAGTACTTC.

The chain's CDR3 is CASSLSQGSGGYTF. The CDR3 DNA reads as TGTGCCAGCAGTTTATCACAGGGCTCAGGTGGCTACACCTTC. This chain joins TRBV28 and TRBJ1-2, with D possibly TRBD1 on 6 matching bases. In germline, CDR1 is MDHEN, CDR2 SYDVKM. CDR3 length: 14 residues. Deletions cut 1 base from V and 7 bases from J, with 13 bases between.

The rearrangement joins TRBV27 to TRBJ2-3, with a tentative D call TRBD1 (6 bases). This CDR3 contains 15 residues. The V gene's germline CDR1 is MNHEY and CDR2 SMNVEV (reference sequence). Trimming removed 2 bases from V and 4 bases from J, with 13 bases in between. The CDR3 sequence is CASSLTGLFADTQYF. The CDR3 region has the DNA TGTGCCAGCAGTTTAACAGGGTTATTCGCAGATACGCAGTATTTT.